The source of this T cell receptor beta chain is a study of tumor-infiltrating lymphocytes in oesophageal squamous cell carcinoma. One entry per CDR3 protein results from TCRdb running MiXCR on the PCR reads. The data show 9,500 to 15,000 distinct CDR3 sequences, with approximately 50% seen just once and roughly a third held by the top ten. V shed 10 bases and J 4 bases; nucleotides not matched to a gene: 8. There are 13 residues in the CDR3. CDR1 MNHNS and CDR2 SASEGT come from the germline V gene. The sample taken for sequencing was esophageal tumor tissue. The receptor's source is a female donor with esophageal squamous cell carcinoma. The chain links TRBV6-1 to TRBJ2-7; 9 nucleotides agree with TRBD2. The CDR3: CATRLAVQYEQYF. In DNA form, the CDR3 reads TGTGCCACCCGACTAGCGGTCCAATACGAGCAGTACTTC.